Following are 17 T cell receptor beta chains from one sample sequenced in a study of blood T cell repertoires in COVID-19. Here immunoSEQ multiplex PCR was the method, and the copy in TCRdb shows in-frame clones only, minus some. The data hold tens of thousands of clones, with roughly 90% observed a single time. Sequenced material: peripheral blood. The receptors come from a human donor in a cohort sampled during active COVID-19.

The CDR3 reads CSASFPSGETQYF. CDR3 nucleotide sequence: TGCAGTGCTAGTTTCCCCAGCGGAGAGACCCAGTACTTC. The genes are TRBV20-1 and TRBJ2-5; perhaps TRBD2 as D (5 bases). The CDR3 length is 13 residues. Trimming took off 3 bases at V and 4 bases at J, with 12 bases between the two ends. Per germline, CDR1 DFQATT and CDR2 SNEGSKA (reference sequence).

The rearrangement joins TRBV5-1 to TRBJ2-5, with D possibly being TRBD1 (5 bases). The CDR3 has 14 residues. Germline lookup yields CDR1 SGHRS and CDR2 YFSETQ. Trimming stripped 4 bases from V and 1 base from J, with 11 bases between. The CDR3: CASSTQGSQETQYF. In DNA form, the CDR3 reads TGCGCCAGCAGCACCCAGGGCAGCCAAGAGACCCAGTACTTC. Drawing the rest from reference TRBV5-1 and TRBJ2-5, the complete variable domain is KAGVTQTPRYLIKTRGQQVTLSCSPISGHRSVSWYQQTPGQGLQFLFEYFSETQRNKGNFPGRFSGRQFSNSRSEMNVSTLELGDSALYLCASSTQGSQETQYFGPGTRLLVL.

This chain connects TRBV28 to TRBJ2-7; tentatively, D is TRBD1 (6 bases). Trimming shortened V by 2 bases and J by 2 bases, and 13 bases separated the two germline ends. The CDR3 runs to 15 residues. Germline V gene data show CDR1 as MDHEN and CDR2 as SYDVKM. The CDR3 loop is CASSLGSQGPYEQYF. CDR3 DNA sequence: TGTGCCAGCAGTTTAGGGTCACAGGGACCCTACGAGCAGTACTTC.

The V gene is TRBV4-3, the J gene TRBJ2-7; a weak D match, TRBD2 (6 bases). Trimming pared 4 bases from V and 0 bases from J, leaving 13 bases between. CDR3 size: 15 residues. CDR1 is LGHNA and CDR2 is YSLEER in the germline V gene. The CDR3 region is CASSRSGTDSYEQYF. The CDR3 DNA reads as TGCGCCAGCAGCCGCTCCGGGACTGACTCCTACGAGCAGTACTTC.

The chain is built from TRBV11-3 and TRBJ1-6; D is undetermined. The CDR3 extends over 15 amino acids. The V end was cut by 4 bases, the J end by 6 bases, with 13 bases between. Germline V gives CDR1 SGHNT, CDR2 YENEEA. DNA of the CDR3: TGTGCCAGCAGCTACCCAGGTGGATTTAATTCACCCCTCCACTTT. It is translated as CASSYPGGFNSPLHF.

This clone was observed a few times. The chain couples TRBV27 to TRBJ2-5; 14 bases align to TRBD2. Germline-derived CDR1 and CDR2 are MNHEY and SMNVEV (reference sequence). The CDR3 covers 18 residues. Trimming at V came to 7 bases and at J to 5 bases, leaving 15 bases not matched to a gene. DNA for the CDR3: TGTGCCAGCATCGGTGGGGGAGGGACTAGCGGGAGTTGGGAGACCCAGTACTTC. Its protein product is CASIGGGGTSGSWETQYF.

The chain couples TRBV24-1 to TRBJ2-1, with 7 bases lining up with TRBD1. CDR1 and CDR2 from the germline V gene are KGHDR and SFDVKD. The V segment lost 5 bases and the J segment 5 bases; nucleotides outside the gene matches: 11. This CDR3 has 16 amino acids. The CDR3 reads CATSGAGRGNNNEQFF. Here the CDR3 DNA reads TGTGCCACCAGTGGGGCGGGCAGGGGGAATAACAATGAGCAGTTCTTC.

The genes are TRBV5-1 and TRBJ2-1; TRBD2 matches at 7 bases. Germline CDR1 SGHRS, CDR2 YFSETQ. The CDR3 is 13 amino acids. V trimming: 1 base; J trimming: 6 bases; junction bases outside the gene matches: 1. The CDR3 is CASSLTSVNEQFF. The CDR3 DNA reads as TGCGCCAGCAGCTTGACTAGCGTCAATGAGCAGTTCTTC.

J is TRBJ1-2 and V is TRBV4-1, with a weak D call TRBD1 (5 bases). The CDR3 totals 15 residues. V was clipped by 4 bases and J by 7 bases, with 19 bases between them. Germline V gene data show CDR1 as MGHRA and CDR2 as YSYEKL. The CDR3 coding sequence is TGCGCCAGCAGCCCCCTTTTAGGGGTCGTCGGTGGCTACACCTTC. It encodes CASSPLLGVVGGYTF.

The chain is built from TRBV27 and TRBJ1-2, with a tentative D call TRBD1 (6 bases). V was clipped by 6 bases and J by 8 bases, with 25 bases between them. Germline V gene sequence: CDR1 MNHEY, CDR2 SMNVEV (reference sequence). This CDR3 comprises 16 residues. This chain's CDR3 is CASSPSFTGLSRGYTF. CDR3 in DNA: TGTGCCAGCAGCCCCTCTTTCACAGGGTTATCGCGAGGCTACACCTTC.

V and J are TRBV4-2 and TRBJ1-2, with D possibly TRBD1 on 6 matching bases. CDR1 is LGHNA, CDR2 YNFKEQ, per germline. V was trimmed by 0 bases and J by 8 bases, leaving 16 bases between them. This CDR3 is 15 amino acids long. CDR3 sequence: CASSQDAEGVNGYTF. The CDR3 DNA reads as TGTGCCAGCAGCCAAGATGCTGAGGGGGTGAACGGCTACACCTTC.

The V call is TRBV19, the J call TRBJ1-2; no definite D call. The CDR3 covers 13 residues. Germline values: CDR1 LNHDA, CDR2 SQIVND (reference sequence). Between the trimmed V and J ends, which lost 5 bases and 0 bases, there was a span of 7 bases. The CDR3 is CASSPTANYGYTF. The CDR3 DNA sequence: TGTGCCAGTAGTCCTACAGCTAACTATGGCTACACCTTC.

The chain has TRBV5-1 and TRBJ1-1, with D possibly TRBD1 on 6 matching bases. This CDR3 is built from 13 residues. Germline V CDR1 and CDR2: SGHRS, YFSETQ. Trimming shortened V by 2 bases and J by 4 bases, and 9 bases separated the two germline ends. The DNA of the CDR3 is TGCGCCAGCAGCTTCAGAGGGGGCACTGAAGCTTTCTTT. It is translated as CASSFRGGTEAFF. The full variable domain, in which reference TRBV5-1 and TRBJ1-1 provide the parts outside the CDR3, is KAGVTQTPRYLIKTRGQQVTLSCSPISGHRSVSWYQQTPGQGLQFLFEYFSETQRNKGNFPGRFSGRQFSNSRSEMNVSTLELGDSALYLCASSFRGGTEAFFGQGTRLTVV.

This chain uses TRBV27 with TRBJ1-5; 7 bases fit TRBD1. The germline CDR1 and CDR2 sequences are MNHEY and SMNVEV (reference sequence). CDR3 size: 15 residues. The V gene end was trimmed by 5 bases and the J gene end by 5 bases; junction bases not matched to a gene: 9. The DNA of the CDR3 is TGTGCCAGCAGTCCAGGGACAGAGGATTATCAGCCCCAGCATTTT. Translated: CASSPGTEDYQPQHF.

This chain joins TRBV5-4 and TRBJ2-1; D unresolved. Germline lookup yields CDR1 SGHNT and CDR2 YYREEE (reference sequence). Trimming took 3 bases from V and 1 from J, leaving 5 bases between them. The CDR3 totals 13 residues. The CDR3 DNA is TGTGCCAGCAGCTATCCGTCCTACAATGAGCAGTTCTTC. This translates into CASSYPSYNEQFF.

V gene TRBV24-1 combines with J gene TRBJ2-5; TRBD1 agrees at 7 bases. V lost 4 bases, J lost 1 base, and 5 bases stayed unmatched. The CDR3 covers 15 residues. Germline V gives CDR1 KGHDR, CDR2 SFDVKD. The CDR3 DNA reads as TGTGCCACCAGTGACCAACAGGGGTTCCAAGAGACCCAGTACTTC. Amino acids: CATSDQQGFQETQYF.

Only a few counts were recorded for this clone. V and J are TRBV16 and TRBJ1-5; TRBD1 aligns across 7 bases. CDR3 length: 16 amino acids. V shed 0 bases, J shed 4 bases, and the junction held 6 bases outside the gene matches. Germline loops: CDR1 KGHSY, CDR2 FQNENV. As DNA, the CDR3 is TGTGCCAGCAGCCAATCGACGACAGGGAGGAATCAGCCCCAGCATTTT. It specifies CASSQSTTGRNQPQHF.